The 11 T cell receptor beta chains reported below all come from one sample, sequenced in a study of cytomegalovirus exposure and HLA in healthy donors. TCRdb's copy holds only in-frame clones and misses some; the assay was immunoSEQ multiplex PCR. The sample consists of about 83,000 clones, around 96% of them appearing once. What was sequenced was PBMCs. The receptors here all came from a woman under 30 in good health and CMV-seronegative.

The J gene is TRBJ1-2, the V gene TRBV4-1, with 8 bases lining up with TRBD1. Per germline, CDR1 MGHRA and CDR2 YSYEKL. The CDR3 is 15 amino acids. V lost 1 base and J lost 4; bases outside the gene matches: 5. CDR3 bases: TGCGCCAGCAGCCAAGGAGGACAGGGATTCTATGGCTACACCTTC. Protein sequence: CASSQGGQGFYGYTF.

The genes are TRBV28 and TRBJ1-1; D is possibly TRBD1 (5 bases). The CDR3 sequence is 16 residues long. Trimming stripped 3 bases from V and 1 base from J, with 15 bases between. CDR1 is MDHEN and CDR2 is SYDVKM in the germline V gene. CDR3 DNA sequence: TGTGCCAGCAGTTTTTCACCTCTCACAGGGAACACTGAAGCTTTCTTT. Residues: CASSFSPLTGNTEAFF. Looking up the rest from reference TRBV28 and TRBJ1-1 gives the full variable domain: DVKVTQSSRYLVKRTGEKVFLECVQDMDHENMFWYRQDPGLGLRLIYFSYDVKMKEKGDIPEGYSVSREKKERFSLILESASTNQTSMYLCASSFSPLTGNTEAFFGQGTRLTVV.

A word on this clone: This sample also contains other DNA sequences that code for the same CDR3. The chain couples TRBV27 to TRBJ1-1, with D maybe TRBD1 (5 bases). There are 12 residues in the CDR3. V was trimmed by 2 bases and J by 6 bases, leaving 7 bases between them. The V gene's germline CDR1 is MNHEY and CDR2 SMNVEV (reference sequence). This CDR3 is CASSLGGAEAFF. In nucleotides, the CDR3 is TGTGCCAGCAGTTTAGGGGGGGCTGAAGCTTTCTTT.

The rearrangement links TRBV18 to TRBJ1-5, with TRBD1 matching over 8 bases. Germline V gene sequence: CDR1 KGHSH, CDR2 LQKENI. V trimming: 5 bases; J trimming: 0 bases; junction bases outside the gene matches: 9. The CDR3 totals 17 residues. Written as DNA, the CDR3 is TGTGCCAGCTCAACCCTCTTACAGGGGGATAGCAATCAGCCCCAGCATTTT. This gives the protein CASSTLLQGDSNQPQHF.

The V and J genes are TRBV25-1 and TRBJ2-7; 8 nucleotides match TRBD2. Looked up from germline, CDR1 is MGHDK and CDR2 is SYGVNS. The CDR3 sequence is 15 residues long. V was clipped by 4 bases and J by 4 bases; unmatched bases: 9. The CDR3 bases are TGTGCCAGCAGTGGATCTCGGGAGGGCGTATACGAGCAGTACTTC. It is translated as CASSGSREGVYEQYF.

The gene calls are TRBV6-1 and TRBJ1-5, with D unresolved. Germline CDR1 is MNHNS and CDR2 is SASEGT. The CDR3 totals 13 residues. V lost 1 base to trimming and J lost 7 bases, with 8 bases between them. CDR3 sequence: CASSEVTQQPQHF. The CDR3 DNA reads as TGTGCCAGCAGTGAAGTCACACAGCAGCCCCAGCATTTT.

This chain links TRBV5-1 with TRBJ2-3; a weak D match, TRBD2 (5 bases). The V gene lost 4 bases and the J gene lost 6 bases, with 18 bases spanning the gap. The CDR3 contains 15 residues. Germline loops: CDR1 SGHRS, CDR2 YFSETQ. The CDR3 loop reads CASSHERPLKDTQYF. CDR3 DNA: TGCGCCAGCAGCCATGAGCGGCCTCTAAAGGATACGCAGTATTTT. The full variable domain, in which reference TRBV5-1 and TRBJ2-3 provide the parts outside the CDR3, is KAGVTQTPRYLIKTRGQQVTLSCSPISGHRSVSWYQQTPGQGLQFLFEYFSETQRNKGNFPGRFSGRQFSNSRSEMNVSTLELGDSALYLCASSHERPLKDTQYFGPGTRLTVL.

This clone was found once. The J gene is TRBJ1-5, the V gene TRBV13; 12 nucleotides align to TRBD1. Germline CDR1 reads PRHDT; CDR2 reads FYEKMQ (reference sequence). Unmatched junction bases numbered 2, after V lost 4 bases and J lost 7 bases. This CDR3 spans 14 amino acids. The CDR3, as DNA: TGTGCCAGCAGCTCCGGGACAGGGGGCCAGCCCCAGCATTTT. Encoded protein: CASSSGTGGQPQHF. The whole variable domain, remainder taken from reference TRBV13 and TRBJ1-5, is AAGVIQSPRHLIKEKRETATLKCYPIPRHDTVYWYQQGPGQDPQFLISFYEKMQSDKGSIPDRFSAQQFSDYHSELNMSSLELGDSALYFCASSSGTGGQPQHFGDGTRLSIL.

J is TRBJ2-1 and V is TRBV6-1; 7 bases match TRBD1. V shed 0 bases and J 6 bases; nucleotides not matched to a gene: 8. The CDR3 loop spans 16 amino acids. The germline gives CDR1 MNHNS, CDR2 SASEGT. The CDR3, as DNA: TGTGCCAGCAGTGAAGCAGCAGGGGGTAGCCTCAATGAGCAGTTCTTC. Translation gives CASSEAAGGSLNEQFF.

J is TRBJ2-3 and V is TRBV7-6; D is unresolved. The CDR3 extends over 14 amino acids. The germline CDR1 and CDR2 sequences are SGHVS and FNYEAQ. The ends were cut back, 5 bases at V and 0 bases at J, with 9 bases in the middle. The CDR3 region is CASSPRLSTDTQYF. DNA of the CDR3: TGTGCCAGCAGCCCTCGACTTAGCACAGATACGCAGTATTTT.

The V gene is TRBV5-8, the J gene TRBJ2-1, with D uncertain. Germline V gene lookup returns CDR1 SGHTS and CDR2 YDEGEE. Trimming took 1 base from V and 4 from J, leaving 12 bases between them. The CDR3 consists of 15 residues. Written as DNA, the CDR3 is TGTGCCAGCAGCTTGAGGCTAGATCTATACAATGAGCAGTTCTTC. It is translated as CASSLRLDLYNEQFF.